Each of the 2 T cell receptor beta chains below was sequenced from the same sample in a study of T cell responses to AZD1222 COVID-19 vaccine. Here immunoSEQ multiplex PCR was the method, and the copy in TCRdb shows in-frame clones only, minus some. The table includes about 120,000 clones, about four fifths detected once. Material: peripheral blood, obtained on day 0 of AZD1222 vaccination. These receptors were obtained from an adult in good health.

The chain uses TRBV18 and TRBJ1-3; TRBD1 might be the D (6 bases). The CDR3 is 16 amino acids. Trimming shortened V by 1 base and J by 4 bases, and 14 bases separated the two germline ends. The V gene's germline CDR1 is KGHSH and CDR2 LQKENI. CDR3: CASSPRLGAGGNTIYF. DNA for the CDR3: TGTGCCAGCTCACCACGTCTGGGGGCAGGGGGAAACACCATATATTTT. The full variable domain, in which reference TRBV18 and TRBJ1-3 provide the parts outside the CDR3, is NAGVMQNPRHLVRRRGQEARLRCSPMKGHSHVYWYRQLPEEGLKFMVYLQKENIIDESGMPKERFSAEFPKEGPSILRIQQVVRGDSAAYFCASSPRLGAGGNTIYFGEGSWLTVV.

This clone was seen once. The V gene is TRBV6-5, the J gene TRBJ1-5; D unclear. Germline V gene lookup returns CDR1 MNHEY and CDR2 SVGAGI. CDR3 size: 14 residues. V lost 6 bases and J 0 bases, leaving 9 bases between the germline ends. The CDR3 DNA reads TGTGCCAGCAGCCTAGGAGTTAGCAATCAGCCCCAGCATTTT. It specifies CASSLGVSNQPQHF.